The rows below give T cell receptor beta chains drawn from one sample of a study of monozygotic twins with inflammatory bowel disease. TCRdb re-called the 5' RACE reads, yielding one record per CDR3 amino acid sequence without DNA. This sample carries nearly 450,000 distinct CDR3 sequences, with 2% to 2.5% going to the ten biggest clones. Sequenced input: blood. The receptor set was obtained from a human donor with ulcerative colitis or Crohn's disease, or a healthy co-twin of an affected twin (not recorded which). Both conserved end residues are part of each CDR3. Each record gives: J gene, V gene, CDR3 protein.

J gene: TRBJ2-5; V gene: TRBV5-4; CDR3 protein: CASSLDQGQETQYF
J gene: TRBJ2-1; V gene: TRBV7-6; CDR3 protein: CASSLQGLYEQFF
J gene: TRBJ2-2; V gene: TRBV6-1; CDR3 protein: CASLGWGVNTGELFF
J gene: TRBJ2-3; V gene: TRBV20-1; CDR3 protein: CSARDAGANTDTQYF
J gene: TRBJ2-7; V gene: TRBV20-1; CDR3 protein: CSAPRTGGNEQYF
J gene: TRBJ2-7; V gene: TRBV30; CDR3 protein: CAWSVDSETVEQYF
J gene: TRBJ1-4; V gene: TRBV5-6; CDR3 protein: CASSLNGREKLFF
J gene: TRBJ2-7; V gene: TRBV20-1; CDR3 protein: CSASGPYEQYF
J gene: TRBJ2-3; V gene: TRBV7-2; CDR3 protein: CASSPTGTGRTDTQYF
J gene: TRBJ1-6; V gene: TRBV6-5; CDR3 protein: CASSHRRSRGFPLHF
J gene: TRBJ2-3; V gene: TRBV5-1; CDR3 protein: CASSLGGLAPDTQYF
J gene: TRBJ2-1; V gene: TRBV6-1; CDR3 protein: CASSGERYSYNEQFF
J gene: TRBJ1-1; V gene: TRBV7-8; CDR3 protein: CASSFFPGDTEAFF
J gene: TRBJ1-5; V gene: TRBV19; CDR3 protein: CASRPGLSAAGNQPQHF
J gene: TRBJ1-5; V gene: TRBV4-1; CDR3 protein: CASTPDRNFYSNQPQHF
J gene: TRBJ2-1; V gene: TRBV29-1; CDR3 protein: CSVEVSLLQFF
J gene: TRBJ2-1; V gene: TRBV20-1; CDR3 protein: CSAPTHSGISYNEQFF
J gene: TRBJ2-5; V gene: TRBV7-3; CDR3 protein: CASSLGSGSGETQYF
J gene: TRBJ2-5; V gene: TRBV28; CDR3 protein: CASSRGLETQYF
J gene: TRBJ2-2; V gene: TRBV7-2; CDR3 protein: CASSFGTVNTGELFF
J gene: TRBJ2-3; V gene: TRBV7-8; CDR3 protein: CASSPGQFITDTQYF
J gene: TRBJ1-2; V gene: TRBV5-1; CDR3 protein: CASSLGRTGGHGYTF
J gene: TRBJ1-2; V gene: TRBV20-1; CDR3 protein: CSAQRQGLIPNYGYTF